The next 7 T cell receptor beta chains were all read from a single sample in a study of EBV T-cell therapy then PD-1 blockade in nasopharyngeal carcinoma. This sample's treatment: AdE1-LMPpoly-expanded autologous EBV-specific T-cell therapy followed by anti-PD-1 nivolumab. No cognate antigen is known for these TCRs. The assay was immunoSEQ multiplex PCR, and TCRdb's table has in-frame clones only and misses some. The sample carries about 20,000 clones, 70% to 85% recorded once. Here the sequenced sample was CD8+ T cells from blood, taken at day -245 from a patient whose treatment included autologous EBV-specific T cells and nivolumab. The source is a man in his forties with nasopharyngeal carcinoma.

For this clone: One junction end disagrees with the germline gene, perhaps due to a read error. The gene calls are TRBV7-9 and TRBJ1-2; D ambiguous. CDR1 is SEHNR and CDR2 is FQNEAQ in the germline V gene (reference sequence). This CDR3 spans 13 amino acids. The CDR3 sequence is CASTLGTRFGYTF. The CDR3 bases are TGTGCCAGCACCTTAGGTACAAGGTTTGGCTACACCTTC.

The chain carries TRBV5-5 and TRBJ2-2; the D is unclear. Germline CDR1 is SGHKS and CDR2 is YYEKEE (reference sequence). V lost 0 bases to trimming and J lost 10 bases, with 4 bases between them. The CDR3 covers 11 residues. The CDR3 sequence: CASSLEAELFF. CDR3 DNA sequence: TGTGCCAGCAGCTTGGAGGCGGAGCTGTTTTTT.

The gene calls are TRBV5-4 and TRBJ1-1; D not certain. CDR3 length: 11 residues. Trimming removed 9 bases from V and 4 bases from J, with 10 bases in between. Germline-derived CDR1 and CDR2 are SGHNT and YYREEE (reference sequence). CDR3 amino acids: CATSTGTEAFF. The DNA for the CDR3 is TGTGCCACCTCGACGGGCACTGAAGCTTTCTTT.

This chain joins TRBV6-6 and TRBJ1-4; D is ambiguous. Trimming took 6 bases from V and 8 from J, leaving 16 bases between them. The CDR3 is 14 residues long. The germline CDR1 and CDR2 sequences are MNHNY and SVGAGI (reference sequence). The CDR3 spells CASSPHEASEKLFF. In nucleotides, the CDR3 is TGTGCCAGCAGCCCACATGAGGCAAGCGAAAAACTGTTTTTT.

The gene calls are TRBV6-6 and TRBJ1-2, with D perhaps TRBD1 (6 bases). Germline assignment: CDR1 MNHNY and CDR2 SVGAGI (reference sequence). The CDR3 is 14 amino acids. Trimming cost V 9 bases and J 6 bases, with 20 bases left between them. CDR3 bases: TGTGCCAGTAGGACCGGGACACCTTATGATGGCTACACCTTC. Translation gives CASRTGTPYDGYTF.

The chain carries TRBV6-2 or TRBV6-3 and TRBJ2-3, with 9 bases that match TRBD2. The ends lost 0 bases at V and 5 bases at J; junction bases unmatched: 3. The CDR3 loop spans 15 amino acids. Germline V gene lookup returns CDR1 MNHEY and CDR2 SVGEGT. This chain's CDR3 is CASSYSPSGVDTQYF. CDR3 coding DNA: TGTGCCAGCAGTTACTCGCCTAGCGGGGTAGATACGCAGTATTTT.

This chain links TRBV7-9 with TRBJ1-2; 8 bases match TRBD1. CDR3 length: 16 residues. V trimming: 1 base; J trimming: 8 bases; junction bases outside the gene matches: 12. CDR1 and CDR2 from the germline V gene are SEHNR and FQNEAQ (reference sequence). The CDR3 region is CASSLGVSGGLEGYTF. The CDR3 nucleotides are TGTGCCAGCAGCTTAGGGGTATCAGGGGGCCTGGAGGGCTACACCTTC.